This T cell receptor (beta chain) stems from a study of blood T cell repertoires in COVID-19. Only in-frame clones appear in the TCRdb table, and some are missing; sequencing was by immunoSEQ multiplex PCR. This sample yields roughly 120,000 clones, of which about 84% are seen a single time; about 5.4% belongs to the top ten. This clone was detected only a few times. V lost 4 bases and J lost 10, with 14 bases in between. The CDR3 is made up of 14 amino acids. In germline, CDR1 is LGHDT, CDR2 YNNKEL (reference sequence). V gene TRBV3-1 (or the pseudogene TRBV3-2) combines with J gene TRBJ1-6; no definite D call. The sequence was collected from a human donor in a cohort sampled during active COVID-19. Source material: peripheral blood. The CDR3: CASSPSRGGSPLHF. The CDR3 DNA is TGTGCCAGCAGCCCTTCCCGGGGAGGATCACCCCTCCACTTT.